The 9 T cell receptor beta chains reported below all come from one sample, sequenced in a study of T cells in Graves' hyperthyroidism and ophthalmopathy. What was amplified from RNA transcripts were TCR beta CDR3 regions. HTBI primers were employed in a first-round RT-PCR of the TCR CDR3. A single record per CDR3 protein comes from TCRdb applying MiXCR to the multiplex PCR reads. The table records 250,000 to 300,000 distinct CDR3 sequences, 13% of them present only once. Sample: blood. These TCRs come from a woman in her 30s with Graves' hyperthyroidism that later progressed to Graves' ophthalmopathy.

This chain connects TRBV24-1 to TRBJ2-1; no clear D gene. Per germline, CDR1 KGHDR and CDR2 SFDVKD. V shed 2 bases and J shed 9 bases, with 10 bases lying between them. The CDR3 has 13 amino acids. CDR3 bases: TGTGCCACCAGTGATTCCCCGACCTCTGAGCAGTTCTTC. Translated: CATSDSPTSEQFF.

The sample holds a few counts of this clonotype. The chain is built from TRBV9 and TRBJ2-3, with 8 bases lining up with TRBD2. The V segment lost 3 bases and the J segment 2 bases; nucleotides outside the gene matches: 5. CDR3 length: 15 amino acids. Germline V gene sequence: CDR1 SGDLS, CDR2 YYNGEE. CDR3 DNA sequence: TGTGCCAGCAGCGCCCCCGGGGGGGTCACAGATACGCAGTATTTT. This sequence encodes CASSAPGGVTDTQYF. The variable domain in full, completed from reference TRBV9 and TRBJ2-3, reads DSGVTQTPKHLITATGQRVTLRCSPRSGDLSVYWYQQSLDQGLQFLIQYYNGEERAKGNILERFSAQQFPDLHSELNLSSLELGDSALYFCASSAPGGVTDTQYFGPGTRLTVL.

This clonotype was seen repeatedly, ten times or more. This chain joins TRBV28 and TRBJ2-2; 9 bases fit TRBD1. V shed 6 bases and J 7 bases; nucleotides not matched to a gene: 12. Germline-derived CDR1 and CDR2 are MDHEN and SYDVKM. The CDR3 totals 16 residues. The CDR3 loop is CASRTPGTGMNGELFF. The DNA for the CDR3 is TGTGCCAGCAGAACCCCCGGGACAGGGATGAACGGGGAGCTGTTTTTT.

This clonotype came up a few times. This sequence joins TRBV4-2 and TRBJ2-7; D unresolved. The CDR3 is 16 amino acids. The germline V gene encodes CDR1 LGHNA and CDR2 YNFKEQ. Trimming took off 3 bases at V and 3 bases at J, with 18 bases between the two ends. The CDR3 sequence: CASSQNKEGNFYEQYF. CDR3 DNA sequence: TGTGCCAGCAGCCAGAATAAGGAAGGGAATTTCTACGAGCAGTACTTC.

This chain joins TRBV6-4 and TRBJ1-5; TRBD1 is a possible D gene (5 bases). The CDR3 extends over 15 amino acids. Trimming removed 6 bases from V and 0 bases from J, with 12 bases in between. Germline assignment: CDR1 MRHNA and CDR2 SNTAGT. CDR3 sequence reads: CASRSTEYSNQPQHF. The CDR3 coding sequence is TGTGCCAGCAGATCGACAGAGTATAGCAATCAGCCCCAGCATTTT.

This clonotype was recorded many times. This rearrangement joins TRBV12-3 or TRBV12-4 to TRBJ1-4, with D hard to call. The CDR3 is 11 residues long. V was trimmed by 6 bases and J by 7 bases, leaving 6 bases between them. This CDR3 reads CASSPGEKLFF. As DNA, the CDR3 is TGTGCCAGCAGCCCTGGTGAAAAACTGTTTTTT.

This clonotype has at least ten counts. CDR3 sequence (DNA): TGTGCCAGCAGTTTAGCGACAGGGGGGAACACTGAAGCTTTCTTT. Its protein is CASSLATGGNTEAFF. The chain has TRBV27 and TRBJ1-1, with 9 bases matching TRBD1. V was pared by 2 bases and J by 1 base, with 2 bases of the junction left unmatched. Per the germline V gene, CDR1 is MNHEY and CDR2 is SMNVEV (reference sequence). This CDR3 has 15 amino acids.

The chain is built from TRBV20-1 and TRBJ2-7, with TRBD2 matching over 11 bases. J was trimmed by 4 bases and V by 7 bases; bases with no gene match: 9. This CDR3 contains 14 residues. Germline V CDR1 and CDR2: DFQATT, SNEGSKA (reference sequence). The CDR3 nucleotides read TGCAGTGTAGACGGGACTAGCGGAGATTACGAGCAGTACTTC. This codes for CSVDGTSGDYEQYF.

This clonotype was recorded many times. This chain uses TRBV11-2 with TRBJ1-1; D is uncertain. The CDR3 runs to 15 residues. V was cut by 0 bases and J by 7 bases, with 15 bases left in between. Germline lookup yields CDR1 SGHAT and CDR2 FQNNGV. DNA of the CDR3: TGTGCCAGCAGCTTAGATAGGTACACTCGCCATGAAGCTTTCTTT. This encodes CASSLDRYTRHEAFF.